The sequence of this TCR beta chain was determined in a study of T cells in Graves' hyperthyroidism and ophthalmopathy. Template material for amplifying TCR beta CDR3 regions consisted of RNA transcripts. With the HTBI primer set, the TCR CDR3 went through a first round of RT-PCR. TCRdb ran MiXCR on the multiplex PCR reads and lists one entry per CDR3 protein. The sample carries 300,000 to 400,000 distinct CDR3 sequences, roughly 13% recorded once. The CDR3 contains 15 residues. Trimming shortened V by 2 bases and J by 3 bases, and 14 bases separated the two germline ends. Per germline, CDR1 SGHDN and CDR2 FVKESK. Graves' hyperthyroidism was deemed stable absent ophthalmopathy progression within 18 months. Among the patients, aged 18 to 65, hyperthyroidism was newly diagnosed and had lasted under 2 months. In this sample, this clonotype turned up a few times.

Material for sequencing was blood. The clonotype comes from a woman in her late teens or twenties with Graves' hyperthyroidism. The chain employs TRBV14 and TRBJ2-7; weak D call: TRBD1 (6 bases). The CDR3 DNA is TGTGCCAGCAGCCAACTAATCAGACAGGTCTACGAGCAGTACTTC. Translation gives CASSQLIRQVYEQYF.